This T cell receptor (beta chain) was captured in a study of blood T cell repertoires in COVID-19 (TCRdb year 2020). General notes on the study: Collaborator samples came from the United States, Italy and Spain and covered acute and convalescent phases of COVID-19. The material from the prospective study consisted of cDNA or gDNA derived from T cells, B-cell-depleted T cells, or PBMCs. Deeply sampled blood TCRbeta repertoires from subjects exposed to, actively infected with, or recovered from COVID-19 were included in the dataset. The repertoires were made available in a free public database intended to serve as a resource for research on the immune response to SARS-CoV-2. The samples were drawn from two sources: the first 160 participants of the ongoing ImmuneRACE study, and fewer than 1,500 subjects contributed by 6 global collaborators. Nearly every sample came with metadata listing a de-identified subject ID, COVID-19 status, age in years and sex. Where available, HLA class I and class II types were taken from metadata supplied by the sample provider and were not determined by assay-based typing. Broader findings and caveats from the paper: Clinical and demographic metadata were provided uncurated, with the amount varying by source and participant.

One collaborating source in Seattle enrolled patients during active infection and followed them longitudinally through the course of disease. Whole blood was collected in K2EDTA tubes by collaborating institutions according to the institutions' own protocols. For TCRbeta analysis, collaborators shipped samples as frozen whole blood, isolated PBMCs, or DNA extracted from either of those sample types. TCRbeta CDR3 regions were amplified from genomic DNA using the immunoSEQ Assay, a bias-controlled multiplex PCR. In the original analysis: Nucleated cell counts per sample were estimated from amplification of reference gene primers within the assay. To quantify the absolute abundance of each unique TCRbeta CDR3 rearrangement, sequence reads were collapsed and filtered. For each sample, productive Simpson clonality was calculated as the square root of Simpson's diversity index over productive rearrangements. This immuneACCESS table, as held by TCRdb, lists in-frame sequences with V and J called but not all clones. Of the missing ones, under half trace to an unresolved V gene in checked studies; the others have no known cause. The V and J calls and clone size come from that table; D and trimming were worked out from the DNA. The sample includes about 280,000 clones, with roughly 86% observed a single time. The ten largest account for 11% of the sample.

Comment on this clone: The target of this receptor is not known. Per-base quality was not reported, and no clone a single base away is much larger than it.

This receptor was identified in a woman in her 30s with COVID-19, enrolled during active disease. Sequenced material: peripheral blood.

Here the CDR3 is given as CASRLGGTVHTF. Read as DNA, the sequence is TGTGCCAGCAGACTAGGCGGGACAGTCCATACCTTC. The sequence is built from TRBV5-6 and TRBJ1-2; TRBD1 fits 7 bases in the junction. The CDR3 covers 12 residues, taking in both the cysteine and the phenylalanine. Just the 36-base CDR3 DNA is kept, in frame starting at base 1. V ends up 5 bases short and J 14 bases short, with an unmatched junction base count of 12. CDR1 SGHDT and CDR2 YYEEEE were looked up in the germline V gene. The CDR3 plus the reference TRBV5-6 and TRBJ1-2 genes for the other parts give the full variable domain: DAGVTQSPTHLIKTRGQQVTLRCSPKSGHDTVSWYQQALGQGPQFIFQYYEEEERQRGNFPDRFSGHQFPNYSSELNVNALLLGDSALYLCASRLGGTVHTFGSGTRLTVV.